Following are 26 T cell receptor beta chains from one sample sequenced in a study of regulatory T cells in long-lasting Graves disease. With RNA extracted from PBMCs as input, the TCR library was made. TCRdb used MiXCR to reprocess the reads, holding one entry per CDR3 protein. The profile shows approximately 1,300 distinct CDR3 sequences, roughly 50% of them singletons. This specimen consisted of peripheral blood mononuclear cells (PBMCs), obtained with antithyroid drug treatment, in newly diagnosed or persistent Graves disease (not recorded which). The receptors were sampled from a female donor with Graves disease.

This chain uses TRBV29-1 with TRBJ2-1; TRBD2 might be the D (5 bases). Germline assignment: CDR1 SQVTM and CDR2 ANQGSEA. The CDR3 is 12 residues long. Trimming pared 6 bases from V and 9 bases from J, leaving 15 bases between. The CDR3 sequence: CSVRRVNSEQFF. The CDR3 DNA reads TGCAGCGTCAGGCGGGTTAATTCTGAGCAGTTCTTC.

For the CDR3, the DNA is TGTGCCAGCAGTGAAAACAGGGGAACTGAAGCTTTCTTT. This gives the protein CASSENRGTEAFF. This chain links TRBV2 with TRBJ1-1; TRBD1 matches at 7 bases. J lost 5 bases, V lost 2 bases, and 2 bases had no gene match. The CDR3 is 13 amino acids. Germline V gives CDR1 SNHLY, CDR2 FYNNEI.

The sample holds one count of this clonotype. CDR3 sequence reads: CASLPSGSMGNEQFF. The CDR3 DNA sequence: TGTGCCAGCCTTCCTAGCGGGAGTATGGGGAATGAGCAGTTCTTC. The chain joins TRBV6-1 to TRBJ2-1; TRBD2 aligns across 10 bases. The trim removed 8 bases at V and 7 bases at J, leaving 11 bases unmatched. Germline values: CDR1 MNHNS, CDR2 SASEGT. CDR3 length: 15 residues.

The V call is TRBV29-1, the J call TRBJ2-2; D gene ambiguous. Deletions cut 3 bases from V and 2 bases from J, with 1 base between. The germline gives CDR1 SQVTM, CDR2 ANQGSEA. The CDR3 consists of 11 residues. Here the CDR3 DNA reads TGCAGCGTTGACAACACCGGGGAGCTGTTTTTT. Residues: CSVDNTGELFF.

This clonotype has just a few counts. The gene calls are TRBV2 and TRBJ1-1; 8 bases map to TRBD1. The CDR3 has 14 residues. The germline V gene encodes CDR1 SNHLY and CDR2 FYNNEI. The V gene end was trimmed by 6 bases and the J gene end by 7 bases; junction bases not matched to a gene: 10. The CDR3, as DNA: TGTGCCAGCAGAGGACAGGGCACGGCTCTTGAAGCTTTCTTT. Translating it yields CASRGQGTALEAFF.

The J gene is TRBJ1-5, the V gene TRBV30, with D unclear. With 4 bases removed from V and 7 bases from J, the gap between germline ends came to 14 bases. The CDR3 has 13 residues. Germline V gene data show CDR1 as GTSNPN and CDR2 as SVGIG (reference sequence). The CDR3 spells CAWTPGEGQPQHF. The CDR3 nucleotides are TGTGCCTGGACTCCCGGTGAGGGACAGCCCCAGCATTTT. Using reference TRBV30 and TRBJ1-5 for the parts outside the CDR3, the full variable domain is SQTIHQWPATLVQPVGSPLSLECTVEGTSNPNLYWYRQAAGRGLQLLFYSVGIGQISSEVPQNLSASRPQDRQFILSSKKLLLSDSGFYLCAWTPGEGQPQHFGDGTRLSIL.

This clonotype was seen a single time. The chain has TRBV28 and TRBJ2-3, with 15 bases aligning to TRBD2. The germline gives CDR1 MDHEN, CDR2 SYDVKM. The CDR3 runs to 13 residues. V trimming: 6 bases; J trimming: 14 bases; junction bases outside the gene matches: 6. In DNA form, the CDR3 reads TGTGCCAGCAGACCGGGGACTAGCGGGAGGTGGTATTTT. Translation: CASRPGTSGRWYF.

This chain uses TRBV15 with TRBJ2-1; the D gene could be TRBD1 or TRBD2 (6 bases each). The CDR3 consists of 12 residues. The germline V and J ends were trimmed by 9 bases and 2 bases, with 8 bases remaining between them. Per the germline V gene, CDR1 is LNHNV and CDR2 is YYDKDF (reference sequence). The CDR3 nucleotides read TGTGCCACGGGGGGCACCTACAATGAGCAGTTCTTC. This encodes CATGGTYNEQFF.

The chain carries TRBV19 and TRBJ2-3; the match to TRBD2 covers 13 bases. The CDR3 is 19 amino acids. The V segment lost 9 bases and the J segment 1 base; nucleotides outside the gene matches: 16. Per germline, CDR1 LNHDA and CDR2 SQIVND (reference sequence). CDR3 sequence reads: CASRGLAGTDYTGTDTQYF. The CDR3 nucleotides read TGTGCCAGCAGGGGACTAGCGGGAACCGACTACACTGGCACAGATACGCAGTATTTT.

This clonotype came up a few times. The chain combines TRBV9 with TRBJ2-3, with unresolved D. Germline V CDR1 and CDR2: SGDLS, YYNGEE. The CDR3 runs to 15 residues. V was clipped by 0 bases and J by 2 bases, with 10 bases between them. CDR3 DNA: TGTGCCAGCAGCGTAGTGCCACAGCACACAGATACGCAGTATTTT. The encoded protein is CASSVVPQHTDTQYF. Variable domain in full (rest from reference TRBV9 and TRBJ2-3): DSGVTQTPKHLITATGQRVTLRCSPRSGDLSVYWYQQSLDQGLQFLIQYYNGEERAKGNILERFSAQQFPDLHSELNLSSLELGDSALYFCASSVVPQHTDTQYFGPGTRLTVL.

The chain is built from TRBV6-1 and TRBJ2-7; 9 positions match TRBD1. The CDR3 has 12 amino acids. Germline lookup yields CDR1 MNHNS and CDR2 SASEGT. With V trimmed by 6 bases and J by 6 bases, 3 bases remained unmatched. The CDR3 region is CASRRQGGEQYF. The CDR3 coding sequence is TGTGCCAGCAGGCGACAGGGGGGCGAGCAGTACTTC.

The J gene is TRBJ2-5, the V gene TRBV12-3 or TRBV12-4, with D possibly TRBD2 on 5 matching bases. The CDR3 length is 13 residues. Trimming took off 2 bases at V and 4 bases at J, with 8 bases between the two ends. This chain's CDR3 is CASSLSGRETQYF. As DNA, the CDR3 is TGTGCCAGCAGTTTATCTGGGAGAGAGACCCAGTACTTC.

The J gene is TRBJ2-3, the V gene TRBV28; a possible D gene is TRBD1 (7 bases). The CDR3 has 16 amino acids. The V end lost 3 bases, the J end lost 5 bases, and 18 bases lay between the germline ends. Germline CDR1 reads MDHEN; CDR2 reads SYDVKM. For the CDR3, the DNA is TGTGCCAGCAGTTTTTTCGGAGGGGGCTCAAGAGATACGCAGTATTTT. Residues: CASSFFGGGSRDTQYF.

This chain uses TRBV3-1 with TRBJ2-3; D call uncertain. The V gene lost 4 bases and the J gene lost 3 bases, with 8 bases spanning the gap. The CDR3 is 13 residues long. Looked up from germline, CDR1 is LGHDT and CDR2 is YNNKEL (reference sequence). This chain's CDR3 is CASSPVWTDTQYF. CDR3 coding DNA: TGTGCCAGCAGCCCCGTCTGGACAGATACGCAGTATTTT.

The chain carries TRBV28 and TRBJ2-1; D might be TRBD2 (5 bases). Germline values: CDR1 MDHEN, CDR2 SYDVKM. There are 16 residues in the CDR3. V lost 4 bases, J lost 0 bases, and 13 bases lay in between. The DNA for the CDR3 is TGTGCCAGCAGTTCCTCTTGGAGCGGCTCCTACAATGAGCAGTTCTTC. It is translated as CASSSSWSGSYNEQFF. Supplemented by reference TRBV28 and TRBJ2-1, the full variable domain reads DVKVTQSSRYLVKRTGEKVFLECVQDMDHENMFWYRQDPGLGLRLIYFSYDVKMKEKGDIPEGYSVSREKKERFSLILESASTNQTSMYLCASSSSWSGSYNEQFFGPGTRLTVL.

The chain uses TRBV12-3 or TRBV12-4 and TRBJ2-5; either TRBD1 or TRBD2 may fit D (5 bases each). This CDR3 spans 14 amino acids. V was cut by 4 bases and J by 5 bases, with 14 bases left in between. For the CDR3, the DNA is TGTGCCAGCAGTTCCCCCGGGACCGCGGAGACCCAGTACTTC. Protein sequence: CASSSPGTAETQYF.

This chain uses TRBV5-1 with TRBJ2-2; TRBD2 agrees at 10 bases. The germline gives CDR1 SGHRS, CDR2 YFSETQ. There are 16 residues in the CDR3. With V trimmed by 0 bases and J by 6 bases, 5 bases remained unmatched. CDR3 region: CASSLAPAGGSGELFF. The CDR3 nucleotides read TGCGCCAGCAGCTTGGCCCCAGCGGGGGGGTCCGGGGAGCTGTTTTTT.

The V gene is TRBV7-3, the J gene TRBJ2-5; D remains ambiguous. This CDR3 is built from 13 residues. Germline V gene lookup returns CDR1 SGHTA and CDR2 FQGTGA. The V end lost 4 bases, the J end lost 1 base, and 7 bases lay between the germline ends. The CDR3 coding sequence is TGTGCCAGCAGCTCAGAGCGCCAAGAGACCCAGTACTTC. Its translation: CASSSERQETQYF.

This clonotype was detected only a few times. The V and J genes are TRBV28 and TRBJ2-3; 8 bases are a match to TRBD1. This CDR3 region has 15 residues. Trimming took 4 bases from V and 6 from J; bases not matched to a gene: 9. Per germline, CDR1 MDHEN and CDR2 SYDVKM. Written as DNA, the CDR3 is TGTGCCAGCAGTTCGGAACAGGGGGTTTCGGATACGCAGTATTTT. Translated: CASSSEQGVSDTQYF.

By sample fraction, this clonotype is large. The genes are TRBV30 and TRBJ1-1; D is unresolved. The germline CDR1 and CDR2 sequences are GTSNPN and SVGIG (reference sequence). Trimming shortened V by 2 bases and J by 5 bases, and 6 bases separated the two germline ends. CDR3 length: 11 residues. For the CDR3, the DNA is TGTGCCTGGAGTCCCGGTACTGAAGCTTTCTTT. Protein: CAWSPGTEAFF.

V usage is TRBV2 and J usage is TRBJ2-1; D remains unclear. With 2 bases removed from V and 6 bases from J, the gap between germline ends came to 14 bases. This CDR3 has 15 amino acids. CDR1 and CDR2 (germline): SNHLY, FYNNEI. The CDR3 is CASSESVQSVNEQFF. CDR3 nucleotide sequence: TGTGCCAGCAGTGAAAGCGTGCAGTCTGTCAATGAGCAGTTCTTC.

This clonotype was seen more than once but under ten times. This chain uses TRBV12-3 or TRBV12-4 with TRBJ2-1, with 11 nucleotides matching TRBD2. The ends lost 1 base at V and 6 bases at J; junction bases unmatched: 5. The length of the CDR3 is 16 residues. This chain's CDR3 is CASSLVAGGPSNEQFF. The CDR3 coding sequence is TGTGCCAGCAGTTTAGTAGCGGGAGGGCCCAGCAATGAGCAGTTCTTC.

This clonotype was counted a few times. The genes are TRBV15 and TRBJ2-3; 7 bases are shared with TRBD2. After removal of 0 bases from V and 2 bases from J, the junction contained 8 bases not matched to a gene. CDR3 length: 17 residues. Germline V gene lookup returns CDR1 LNHNV and CDR2 YYDKDF (reference sequence). The CDR3 nucleotides read TGTGCCACCAGCAGAGATATGGGGGGAGGGCCCACAGATACGCAGTATTTT. Translating gives CATSRDMGGGPTDTQYF.

The chain links TRBV27 to TRBJ1-2, with 8 bases fitting TRBD1. The CDR3 loop spans 15 amino acids. Germline V CDR1 and CDR2: MNHEY, SMNVEV (reference sequence). J was trimmed by 3 bases and V by 2 bases; bases with no gene match: 5. The CDR3 here is CASSLLPGGDYGYTF. CDR3 nucleotide sequence: TGTGCCAGCAGTTTACTTCCAGGGGGCGACTATGGCTACACCTTC.

This clonotype has more than one count but fewer than ten. V usage is TRBV12-3 or TRBV12-4 and J usage is TRBJ1-5; tentatively, D is TRBD1 (5 bases). CDR3 length equals 15 residues. V was trimmed by 3 bases and J by 3 bases, leaving 12 bases between them. The CDR3 region is CASSLSGANNQPQHF. The CDR3 DNA reads TGTGCCAGCAGTTTGTCCGGGGCCAACAATCAGCCCCAGCATTTT.

The chain links TRBV23-1 to TRBJ2-3; no clear D gene. TRBV23-1 is known as an ORF, though its function is uncertain. V lost 8 bases and J lost 0, with 12 bases in between. The CDR3 spans 14 residues. CDR3: CASPVRISTDTQYF. DNA for the CDR3: TGCGCCAGCCCAGTCCGCATTAGCACAGATACGCAGTATTTT.